The 23 T cell receptor beta chains reported below all come from one sample, sequenced in a study of spatial heterogeneity in lung cancer. One entry per CDR3 protein, called by TCRdb with MiXCR from the 5' RACE reads. The sample holds roughly 29,000 distinct CDR3 sequences, 5% to 6.5% seen once. Time point here: blood at routine non-recurrence follow-up after resection. This specimen consisted of PBMCs, obtained at follow-up. The receptors stem from a female donor with early-stage non-small cell lung cancer.

This clonotype was detected many times. The gene calls are TRBV6-4 and TRBJ2-1, with unresolved D. Trimming took 2 bases from V and 2 from J, leaving 10 bases between them. Germline-derived CDR1 and CDR2 are MRHNA and SNTAGT. The CDR3 extends over 15 amino acids. CDR3 region: CASSDGLSPYNEQFF. DNA for the CDR3: TGTGCCAGCAGTGACGGATTGAGCCCCTACAATGAGCAGTTCTTC.

This clonotype showed up just a few times. V and J are TRBV29-1 and TRBJ2-1, with 11 nucleotides matching TRBD2. Per the germline V gene, CDR1 is SQVTM and CDR2 is ANQGSEA. The trim removed 4 bases at V and 4 bases at J, leaving 9 bases unmatched. The CDR3 contains 16 residues. The CDR3 protein is CSVVSPSGRSYNEQFF. As DNA, the CDR3 is TGCAGCGTTGTATCGCCTAGCGGGAGGTCATACAATGAGCAGTTCTTC.

This sequence joins TRBV28 and TRBJ2-3; D gene uncertain. This CDR3 is built from 20 residues. Germline lookup yields CDR1 MDHEN and CDR2 SYDVKM. V lost 4 bases, J lost 0 bases, and 26 bases lay in between. CDR3 in amino acids: CASSSYWSRGESTSTDTQYF. In DNA, the CDR3 is TGTGCCAGCAGTTCGTATTGGAGTCGTGGGGAATCAACTAGCACAGATACGCAGTATTTT.

This clonotype was observed at least ten times. This chain uses TRBV5-4 with TRBJ2-1; D gene ambiguous. The CDR3 extends over 15 amino acids. CDR1 and CDR2 (germline): SGHNT, YYREEE (reference sequence). Trimming shortened V by 0 bases and J by 7 bases, and 14 bases separated the two germline ends. The CDR3 DNA reads TGTGCCAGCAGCTTGGGGATAAATGGGGAAAATGAGCAGTTCTTC. Translated: CASSLGINGENEQFF.

This clonotype was found many times. The chain employs TRBV28 and TRBJ2-4; tentatively, D is TRBD2 (5 bases). The germline V and J ends were trimmed by 3 bases and 6 bases, with 15 bases remaining between them. The CDR3 loop spans 15 amino acids. Germline CDR1 and CDR2: MDHEN and SYDVKM. This chain's CDR3 is CASSFGSGTLNIQYF. The CDR3 bases are TGTGCCAGCAGTTTTGGCAGCGGTACTTTAAACATTCAGTACTTC.

This clonotype has at least ten counts. The rearrangement joins TRBV4-1 to TRBJ2-5; D gene ambiguous. V lost 1 base and J lost 1, with 10 bases in between. This CDR3 is 15 amino acids long. CDR1 MGHRA and CDR2 YSYEKL come from the germline V gene. The CDR3 region is CASSQVAGVQETQYF. CDR3 DNA sequence: TGCGCCAGCAGCCAAGTGGCAGGCGTCCAAGAGACCCAGTACTTC.

This clonotype has at least ten counts. The chain is built from TRBV28 and TRBJ2-3; 13 nucleotides agree with TRBD2. Per germline, CDR1 MDHEN and CDR2 SYDVKM. Unmatched junction bases numbered 3, after V lost 6 bases and J lost 3 bases. The CDR3 length is 15 residues. CDR3: CASSRGLAGTDTQYF. Here the CDR3 DNA reads TGTGCCAGCAGCCGGGGACTAGCGGGAACAGATACGCAGTATTTT.

Many counts were recorded for this clonotype. This chain links TRBV9 with TRBJ1-1, with 9 bases that match TRBD1. With 3 bases clipped from V and 7 bases from J, the junction kept 1 base outside the gene matches. Germline values: CDR1 SGDLS, CDR2 YYNGEE. The CDR3 sequence is 12 residues long. The CDR3 spells CASSGQGDEAFF. CDR3 nucleotides: TGTGCCAGCAGCGGACAGGGGGATGAAGCTTTCTTT.

Of note for this clonotype: This may be a read error: a much more frequent sequence differs by one nucleotide. V gene TRBV5-6 combines with J gene TRBJ2-7; the D is unclear. The CDR3 consists of 14 residues. Trimming took off 0 bases at V and 3 bases at J, with 10 bases between the two ends. Germline CDR1 and CDR2: SGHDT and YYEEEE. CDR3 protein: CASSLGGVRYEQYF. CDR3 nucleotide sequence: TGTGCCAGCAGCTTGGGAGGTGTACGCTACGAGCAGTACTTC.

This clonotype was seen many times. V usage is TRBV6-2 or TRBV6-3 and J usage is TRBJ2-1; 7 positions match TRBD1. CDR1 and CDR2 (germline): MNHEY, SVGEGT. CDR3 length: 14 amino acids. V lost 5 bases, J lost 7 bases, and 8 bases stayed unmatched. CDR3 protein: CASSQDRVGNEQFF. As DNA, the CDR3 is TGTGCCAGCAGTCAAGACAGGGTGGGGAATGAGCAGTTCTTC.

The V and J genes are TRBV9 and TRBJ2-5; D gene unclear. Trimming removed 0 bases at V and 0 bases at J, with 3 bases between. In germline, CDR1 is SGDLS, CDR2 YYNGEE. The CDR3 extends over 13 amino acids. The CDR3 protein is CASSVGYQETQYF. The CDR3 DNA sequence: TGTGCCAGCAGCGTAGGGTACCAAGAGACCCAGTACTTC.

There are many counts of this clonotype. The V and J genes are TRBV6-4 and TRBJ2-7; the match to TRBD1 covers 8 bases. The CDR3 extends over 14 amino acids. V was clipped by 7 bases and J by 2 bases; unmatched bases: 7. Germline V gene sequence: CDR1 MRHNA, CDR2 SNTAGT. CDR3 nucleotide sequence: TGTGCCAGCACCCCGACAGGGGAGGCCTACGAGCAGTACTTC. This translates into CASTPTGEAYEQYF.

The chain combines TRBV27 with TRBJ2-3; TRBD1 or TRBD2 may be the D gene (6 bases each). The CDR3 covers 13 residues. With 6 bases removed from V and 7 bases from J, the gap between germline ends came to 14 bases. CDR1 is MNHEY and CDR2 is SMNVEV in the germline V gene (reference sequence). CDR3 loop: CASRTGGVNTQYF. Here the CDR3 DNA reads TGTGCCAGCAGGACAGGCGGGGTGAATACGCAGTATTTT.

This clonotype was seen many times. This rearrangement joins TRBV29-1 to TRBJ2-5, with D possibly matching TRBD1 (5 bases). Looked up from germline, CDR1 is SQVTM and CDR2 is ANQGSEA. The CDR3 consists of 12 residues. With 7 bases removed from V and 1 base from J, the gap between germline ends came to 10 bases. CDR3 nucleotide sequence: TGCAGCGCCAGGGTCAGCCAAGAGACCCAGTACTTC. Protein: CSARVSQETQYF.

V is TRBV7-2 and J is TRBJ2-7; TRBD1 agrees at 7 bases. The CDR3 has 14 amino acids. CDR1 is SGHTA and CDR2 is FQGNSA in the germline V gene. Trimming removed 3 bases from V and 1 base from J; junction bases left unmatched: 3. CDR3 DNA: TGTGCCAGCAGCTTCCGGGACAGTTCCTACGAGCAGTACTTC. Translation: CASSFRDSSYEQYF.

This clonotype was counted ten times or more. The V call is TRBV18, the J call TRBJ2-7; TRBD1 is a possible D gene (6 bases). V was pared by 6 bases and J by 3 bases, with 12 bases between. CDR1 KGHSH and CDR2 LQKENI come from the germline V gene. This CDR3 has 13 amino acids. Here the CDR3 reads CASSQGQLYEQYF. The CDR3 nucleotides are TGTGCCAGCTCGCAAGGACAGCTCTACGAGCAGTACTTC.

This clonotype was found a few times. The V gene is TRBV21-1, the J gene TRBJ2-7; the table calls TRBD2, which could not be checked here. TRBV21-1 is classified as a pseudogene. The CDR3 has 17 residues. The CDR3 DNA sequence: TGTGCCAGCAGAGACCCCCCAGCGGGACGTAGCTCCTACGAGCAGTACTTC. Amino acid sequence: CASRDPPAGRSSYEQYF.

This clonotype was seen ten or more times. This chain links TRBV7-2 with TRBJ2-3; 7 nucleotides match TRBD1. Germline V gene sequence: CDR1 SGHTA, CDR2 FQGNSA. V dropped 4 bases and J dropped 11; count of bases not matched to a gene: 3. This CDR3 comprises 11 residues. CDR3 in amino acids: CASSSGGGQYF. The CDR3 coding sequence is TGTGCCAGCAGCTCAGGGGGTGGGCAGTATTTT. The full variable domain, completed using reference TRBV7-2 and TRBJ2-3, is GAGVSQSPSNKVTEKGKDVELRCDPISGHTALYWYRQSLGQGLEFLIYFQGNSAPDKSGLPSDRFSAERTGGSVSTLTIQRTQQEDSAVYLCASSSGGGQYFGPGTRLTVL.

This clonotype is classed as medium-sized. This chain uses TRBV20-1 with TRBJ1-2; D not resolved. Germline V lookup: CDR1 DFQATT, CDR2 SNEGSKA (reference sequence). The CDR3 is 11 residues long. V was shortened by 1 base and J by 13 bases, with 13 bases between the two germline ends. This CDR3 is CSARAKTLPTF. The CDR3, as DNA: TGCAGTGCTAGAGCGAAGACCCTGCCCACCTTC.

This clonotype appeared many times. This chain uses TRBV20-1 with TRBJ2-5; D gene ambiguous. Trimming cost V 5 bases and J 1 base, with 8 bases left between them. The CDR3 is 12 residues long. Germline assignment: CDR1 DFQATT and CDR2 SNEGSKA (reference sequence). CDR3 DNA: TGCAGTGCTTCGACATTCCAAGAGACCCAGTACTTC. Amino acid sequence: CSASTFQETQYF.

V gene TRBV7-8 combines with J gene TRBJ2-3; 7 bases agree with TRBD2. CDR1 and CDR2 (germline): SGHVS, FQNEAQ. The V gene end was trimmed by 1 base and the J gene end by 4 bases; junction bases not matched to a gene: 8. The CDR3 runs 16 residues. The CDR3 sequence is CASSLGALRGSDTQYF. CDR3 in DNA: TGTGCCAGCAGCTTAGGGGCGTTGCGGGGGTCAGATACGCAGTATTTT.

The chain links TRBV7-8 to TRBJ1-2, with D uncertain. Germline loops: CDR1 SGHVS, CDR2 FQNEAQ. The CDR3 sequence is 12 residues long. Trimming cost V 4 bases and J 5 bases, with 8 bases left between them. CDR3 amino acids: CASSSRDYGYTF. Here the CDR3 DNA reads TGTGCCAGCAGCTCAAGGGATTATGGCTACACCTTC. Full variable domain (remainder filled in from reference TRBV7-8 and TRBJ1-2): GAGVSQSPRYKVAKRGQDVALRCDPISGHVSLFWYQQALGQGPEFLTYFQNEAQLDKSGLPSDRFFAERPEGSVSTLKIQRTQQEDSAVYLCASSSRDYGYTFGSGTRLTVV.

This clonotype is medium-sized. The chain joins TRBV7-9 to TRBJ1-6, with D possibly TRBD1 on 5 matching bases. Trimming shortened V by 4 bases and J by 8 bases, and 15 bases separated the two germline ends. Germline assignment: CDR1 SEHNR and CDR2 FQNEAQ (reference sequence). The CDR3 sequence is 15 residues long. CDR3 DNA sequence: TGTGCCAGCAGCTCGGGACCTCTAGGATATTCACCCCTCCACTTT. Protein product: CASSSGPLGYSPLHF.